This is a list of T cell receptor beta chains from one sample in a study of neurological immune-mediated disorders. TCRdb re-called the 5' RACE reads through MiXCR, storing one row per CDR3 protein. The sample holds over 45,000 distinct CDR3 sequences, over 20% seen once. The specimen was PBMCs. The source of these receptors is a woman aged 70 to 79 in good health. CDR3s include the opening cysteine and the closing phenylalanine or tryptophan. A D gene is named only where the DNA matches it firmly. Size is omitted from some rows. Given values are once, few, many or a class for expanded clones.

size	V	J	D	DNA	CDR3
many	TRBV5-1	TRBJ1-4	TRBD1	TGCGCCAGCAGCCTTACAGGGGACGCTAATGAAAAACTGTTTTTT	CASSLTGDANEKLFF
NA	TRBV12-3/TRBV12-4	TRBJ2-1	NA	TGTGCCAGCAGTCCCTACGCGGCAGGTTATGAGCAGTTCTTC	CASSPYAAGYEQFF
many	TRBV5-1	TRBJ2-5	TRBD1	TGCGCCAGCAGCTTAACAGGGGGCCGGGAGACCCAGTACTTC	CASSLTGGRETQYF
many	TRBV5-1	TRBJ1-3	NA	TGCGCCAGCAGCCTAACAGGCGCTGGAAACACCATATATTTT	CASSLTGAGNTIYF
many	TRBV5-1	TRBJ2-3	TRBD2	TGCGCCAGCGGGGCCGGACTAGCGGGATCAGATACGCAGTATTTT	CASGAGLAGSDTQYF
NA	TRBV12-3/TRBV12-4	TRBJ2-3	NA	TGTGCCAGTTGCCCCCGAGTGGGCGGAACAGATACTCAGTATTTT	CASCPRVGGTDTQYF
few	TRBV6-2/TRBV6-3	TRBJ2-1	TRBD2	TGTGCCAGCAGTTACGGGGCAAGCGGGAGGGCCGGTGAGCAGTTCTTC	CASSYGASGRAGEQFF
many	TRBV19	TRBJ1-5	NA	TGTGCCAGTAGTCCCCCTGGGGGAAATCCCCAGCATTTT	CASSPPGGNPQHF
many	TRBV3-1	TRBJ2-1	TRBD2	TGTGCCAGCAGCCAAAGCGGGAGAGGCCTGTACAATGAGCAGTTCTTC	CASSQSGRGLYNEQFF
few	TRBV7-8	TRBJ1-2	TRBD1	TGTGCCAGCAGCTTAGCCTACGACAGGGCGAACTATGGCTACACCTTC	CASSLAYDRANYGYTF
many	TRBV12-3/TRBV12-4	TRBJ2-3	NA	TGTGCCAGCAGCCCGGGCCAGATGAGAGATACGCAGTATTTT	CASSPGQMRDTQYF